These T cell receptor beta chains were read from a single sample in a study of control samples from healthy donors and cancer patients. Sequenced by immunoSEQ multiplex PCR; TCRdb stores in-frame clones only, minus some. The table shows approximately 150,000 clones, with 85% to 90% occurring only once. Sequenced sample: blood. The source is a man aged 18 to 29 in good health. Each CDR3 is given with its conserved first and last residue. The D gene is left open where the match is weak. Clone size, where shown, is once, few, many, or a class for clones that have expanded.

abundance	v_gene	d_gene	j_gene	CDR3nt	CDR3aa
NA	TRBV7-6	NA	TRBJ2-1	TGTGCCAGCAGCTTAGGAACCCCACAACTGGTGCCGGGGAGCTCCTACAATGAGCAGTTCTTC	CASSLGTPQLVPGSSYNEQFF
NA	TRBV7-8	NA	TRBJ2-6	TGTGCCAGCAGCTTGACGACTGTCGAGGCCAACGTCCTGACTTTC	CASSLTTVEANVLTF
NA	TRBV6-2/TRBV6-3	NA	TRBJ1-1	TGTGCCAGCAGTTACTCGAGGGCCAGTGAAGCTTTCTTT	CASSYSRASEAFF
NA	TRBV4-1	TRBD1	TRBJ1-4	TGCGCCAGCAGCCAATCCCCCGGACAGGGGAAAGGAGAAAAACTGTTTTTT	CASSQSPGQGKGEKLFF
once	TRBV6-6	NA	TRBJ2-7	TGTGCCAGCAGGTCATCTTTTGGGACTGGCTCCTACGAGCAGTACTTC	CASRSSFGTGSYEQYF
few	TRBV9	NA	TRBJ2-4	TGTGCCAGCAGCGCCGGGGGAACTGGAAACATTCAGTACTTC	CASSAGGTGNIQYF
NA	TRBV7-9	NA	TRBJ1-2	TGTGCCAGCAGCTCCATCGGGGGGCCGGGTGGCTACACCTTC	CASSSIGGPGGYTF
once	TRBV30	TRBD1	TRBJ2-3	TGTGCCTGGAGCACTATCGACGCAGGGGGCATCACAGATACGCAGTATTTT	CAWSTIDAGGITDTQYF
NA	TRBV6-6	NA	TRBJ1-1	TGTGCCACCAGGACACATACGCAGACTGAAGCTTTCTTT	CATRTHTQTEAFF
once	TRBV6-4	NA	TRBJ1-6	TGTGCCAGCAGTGACTCGAGGATGGGGAGTAATTCACCCCTCCACTTT	CASSDSRMGSNSPLHF
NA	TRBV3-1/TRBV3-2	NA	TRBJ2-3	TGTGCCAGCAGCCAAGATCGGTCGGGGATGGGCACAGATACGCAGTATTTT	CASSQDRSGMGTDTQYF
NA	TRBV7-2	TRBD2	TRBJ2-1	TGTGCCAGCAGCTTACTGCCTAGCGGGGTAAGTTACAATGAGCAGTTCTTC	CASSLLPSGVSYNEQFF
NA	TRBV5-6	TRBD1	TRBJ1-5	TGTGCCAGCAGCCCACATGGGACAGGGCTCGTCCAGCCCCAGCATTTT	CASSPHGTGLVQPQHF
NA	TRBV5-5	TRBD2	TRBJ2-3	TGTGCCAGCAGCTTGGTGGTAGCGGGGGCCACAGATACGCAGTATTTT	CASSLVVAGATDTQYF
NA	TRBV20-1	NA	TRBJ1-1	TGCAGTGCTAGAGTGGAGACTGAAGCTTTCTTT	CSARVETEAFF
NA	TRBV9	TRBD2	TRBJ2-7	TGTGCCAGCAGCGGGGGACTAGGCCACTACGAGCAGTACTTC	CASSGGLGHYEQYF
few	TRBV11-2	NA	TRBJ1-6	TGTGCCAGCAGCTTAAGACTGCCACGAGATTCACCCCTCCACTTT	CASSLRLPRDSPLHF
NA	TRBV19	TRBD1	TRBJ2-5	TGTGCCAGTAAGGACAGGGAGGAGACCCAGTACTTC	CASKDREETQYF
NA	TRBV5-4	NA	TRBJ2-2	TGTGCCAGCAGCGACAGGACGTACACCGGGGAGCTGTTTTTT	CASSDRTYTGELFF
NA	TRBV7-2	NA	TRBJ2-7	TGTGCCAGCAGCTTAGGGTCAGCAGGGGTTTACGAGCAGTACTTC	CASSLGSAGVYEQYF
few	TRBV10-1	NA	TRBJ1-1	TGCGCCAGCAGGCCTGAAGCTTTCTTT	CASRPEAFF
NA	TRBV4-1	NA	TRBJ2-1	TGCGCCAGCAGCAAGGGGGTGGGGGCCGACTACAATGAGCAGTTCTTC	CASSKGVGADYNEQFF
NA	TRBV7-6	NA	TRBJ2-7	TGTGCCAGCAGCTCACCGGGACTCCCAAGCGGGTACTTC	CASSSPGLPSGYF
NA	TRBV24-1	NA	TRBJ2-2	TGTGCCACCAGTGATTTTGGATCGGGCGCCGGGGAGCTGTTTTTT	CATSDFGSGAGELFF
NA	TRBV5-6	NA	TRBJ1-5	TGTGCCAGCAGCTTGTGGGGGGCTCAGCCCCAGCATTTT	CASSLWGAQPQHF
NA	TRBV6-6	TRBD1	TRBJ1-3	TGTGCCAGCAGTTTTACCCCGGGACAGGGTGGAAACACCATATATTTT	CASSFTPGQGGNTIYF
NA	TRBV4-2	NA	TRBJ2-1	TGTGCCAGCAGCCAATCCGGAAATGAGCAGTTCTTC	CASSQSGNEQFF
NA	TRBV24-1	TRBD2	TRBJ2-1	TGTGCCACCAGTGATTCGGGGGGAATCAATGAGCAGTTCTTC	CATSDSGGINEQFF
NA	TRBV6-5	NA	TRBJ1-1	TGTGCCAGCAGTTACTCGACTCAGGGGAGGACTGAAGCTTTCTTT	CASSYSTQGRTEAFF
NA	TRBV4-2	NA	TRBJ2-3	TGTGCCAGCAGCCAAGTAACTAGCACAGATACGCAGTATTTT	CASSQVTSTDTQYF
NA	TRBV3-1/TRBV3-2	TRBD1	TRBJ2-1	TGTGCCAGCAGCCAAGACCAGGGGGCCTACAATGAGCAGTTCTTC	CASSQDQGAYNEQFF
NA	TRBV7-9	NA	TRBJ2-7	TGTGCCAGCAGCTTTACAGGGAGTCTAGGAGAGCAGTACTTC	CASSFTGSLGEQYF
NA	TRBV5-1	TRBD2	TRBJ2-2	TGCGCCCGCAGCTTGGCCGGGGGGGGCCGCACCGGGGAGCTGTTTTTT	CARSLAGGGRTGELFF
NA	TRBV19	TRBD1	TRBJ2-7	TGTGCCAGTAGTACCGGACAGGGCTACGAGCAGTACTTC	CASSTGQGYEQYF
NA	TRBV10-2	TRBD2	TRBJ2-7	TGCGCCAGCAGTGAGGCGGGGGGCCGCTCCTACGAGCAGTACTTC	CASSEAGGRSYEQYF
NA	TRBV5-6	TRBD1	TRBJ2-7	TGTGCCAGCAGACTGGGACAGGGCTCCTACGAGCAGTACTTC	CASRLGQGSYEQYF
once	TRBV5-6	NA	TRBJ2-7	TGTGCCAGCAGCCCCCACGGGGGTAACACCTACGAGCAGTACTTC	CASSPHGGNTYEQYF
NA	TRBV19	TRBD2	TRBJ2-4	TGTGCCAGTAGTCCCTCCTCTTTAGCGGGGGGTGGGCACATTCAGTACTTC	CASSPSSLAGGGHIQYF
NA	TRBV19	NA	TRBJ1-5	TGTGCCAGTAGTACCCCCGGGACGCCCCAGCATTTT	CASSTPGTPQHF
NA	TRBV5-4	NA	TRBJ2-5	TGTGCCAGCAGCTCCCGGACACGGGAGACCCAGTACTTC	CASSSRTRETQYF
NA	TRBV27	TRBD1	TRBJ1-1	TGTGCCAGCAGTTTGTCGACAGGGGAGAACACTGAAGCTTTCTTT	CASSLSTGENTEAFF
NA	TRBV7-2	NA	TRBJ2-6	TGTGCCAGCAGCTTTGGCGGGTTGGACTCTGGGGCCAACGTCCTGACTTTC	CASSFGGLDSGANVLTF
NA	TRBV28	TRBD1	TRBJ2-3	TGTGCCAGCAAATGGACAGGGGATTCAGATACGCAGTATTTT	CASKWTGDSDTQYF
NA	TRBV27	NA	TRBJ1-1	TGTGCCAGCAGTTTAAAGGCTCGGTACACTGAAGCTTTCTTT	CASSLKARYTEAFF
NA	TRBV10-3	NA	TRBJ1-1	TGTGCCATCAGTGAGATGGGACGAATGAACACTGAAGCTTTCTTT	CAISEMGRMNTEAFF
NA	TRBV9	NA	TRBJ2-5	TGTGCCAGCAGCCCACGACTAAAGGGGACACAAGAGACCCAGTACTTC	CASSPRLKGTQETQYF
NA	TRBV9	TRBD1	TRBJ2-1	TGTGCCAGCAGTGGGACAGTTAATGAGCAGTTCTTC	CASSGTVNEQFF
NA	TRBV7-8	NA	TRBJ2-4	TGTGCCAGCAGCCAAAGTGCTGCCGGGGCCAAAAACATTCAGTACTTC	CASSQSAAGAKNIQYF
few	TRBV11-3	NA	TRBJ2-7	TGTGCCAGCAGCTTACCCCCCTACGAGCAGTACTTC	CASSLPPYEQYF
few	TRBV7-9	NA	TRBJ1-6	TGTGCCAGCAGCCTACAACCGGGACATTTCCACTTT	CASSLQPGHFHF
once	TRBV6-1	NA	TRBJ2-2	TGTGCCAGCAGTGAATGGTCGCAGGGCGGGACCGGGGAGCTGTTTTTT	CASSEWSQGGTGELFF
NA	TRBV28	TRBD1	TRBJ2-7	TGTGCCAGCGGAACCACGGGACAGGGGGCCTACGAGCAGTACTTC	CASGTTGQGAYEQYF
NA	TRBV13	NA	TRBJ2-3	TGTGCCAGCAGCCTAGAATTTGACAGTACGCAGTATTTT	CASSLEFDSTQYF
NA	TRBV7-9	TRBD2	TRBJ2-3	TGTGCCGCGGACCAGGGACTAAAATTCACCTCAGATACGCAGTATTTT	CAADQGLKFTSDTQYF
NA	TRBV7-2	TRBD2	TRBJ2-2	TGTGCCAGCAGCTTAGTCGCTAGCGGGGGAGCGGGCGGGGAGCTGTTTTTT	CASSLVASGGAGGELFF
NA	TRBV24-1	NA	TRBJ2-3	TGTGCCACCAGTTCCGACATGCCAAGAAATACGCAGTATTTT	CATSSDMPRNTQYF
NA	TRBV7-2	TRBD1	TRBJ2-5	TGTGCCAGCAGCTCCGGGACAGGAGGAGAGACCCAGTACTTC	CASSSGTGGETQYF
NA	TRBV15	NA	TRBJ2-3	TGTGCCACCAGCAGTACTACCGACGAGGGAGATACGCAGTATTTT	CATSSTTDEGDTQYF
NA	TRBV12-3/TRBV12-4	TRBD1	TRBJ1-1	TGTGCCAGCAGCCCCCGGGACAGCCTTGAAGCTTTCTTT	CASSPRDSLEAFF